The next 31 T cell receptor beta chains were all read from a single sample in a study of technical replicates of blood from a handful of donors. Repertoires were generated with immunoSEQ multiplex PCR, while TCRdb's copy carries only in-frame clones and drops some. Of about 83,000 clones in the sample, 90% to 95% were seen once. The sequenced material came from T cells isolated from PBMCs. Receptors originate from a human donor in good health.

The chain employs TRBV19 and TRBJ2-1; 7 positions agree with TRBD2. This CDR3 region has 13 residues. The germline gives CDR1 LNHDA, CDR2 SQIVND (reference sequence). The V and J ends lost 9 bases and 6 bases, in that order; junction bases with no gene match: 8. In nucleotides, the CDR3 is TGTGCCAGCTCCCCGGGAGGTGGCAATGAGCAGTTCTTC. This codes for CASSPGGGNEQFF.

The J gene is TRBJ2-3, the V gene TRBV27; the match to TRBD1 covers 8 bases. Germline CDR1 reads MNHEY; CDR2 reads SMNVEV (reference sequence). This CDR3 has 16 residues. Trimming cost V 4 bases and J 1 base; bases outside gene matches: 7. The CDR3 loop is CASSWGTTGGTDTQYF. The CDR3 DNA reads TGTGCCAGCAGTTGGGGTACGACAGGGGGCACAGATACGCAGTATTTT.

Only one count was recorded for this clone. The CDR3 DNA reads TGTGCCAGTAGTATAGTAAAGGGGGTCTATGGCTACACCTTC. Translated, it gives CASSIVKGVYGYTF. The genes are TRBV19 and TRBJ1-2, with D possibly being TRBD1 (6 bases). The CDR3 has 14 amino acids. Germline lookup yields CDR1 LNHDA and CDR2 SQIVND (reference sequence). V was pared by 1 base and J by 4 bases, with 10 bases between.

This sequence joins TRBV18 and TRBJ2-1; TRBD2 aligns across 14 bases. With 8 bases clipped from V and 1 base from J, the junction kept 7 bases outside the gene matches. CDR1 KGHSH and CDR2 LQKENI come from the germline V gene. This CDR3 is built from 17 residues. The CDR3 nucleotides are TGTGCCAGCCAGGGACTAGCGGGAGACAGATCCTACAATGAGCAGTTCTTC. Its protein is CASQGLAGDRSYNEQFF.

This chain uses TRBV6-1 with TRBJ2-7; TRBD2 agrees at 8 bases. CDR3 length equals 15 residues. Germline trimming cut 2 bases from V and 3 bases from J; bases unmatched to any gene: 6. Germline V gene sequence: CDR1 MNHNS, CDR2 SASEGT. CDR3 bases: TGTGCCAGCAGTGAACGAGCGGGGGTCGGCTACGAGCAGTACTTC. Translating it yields CASSERAGVGYEQYF.

In nucleotides, the CDR3 is TGCAGCGTTGAAGGGGCGAGCCACTTCCAAGAGACCCAGTACTTC. Translation: CSVEGASHFQETQYF. The rearrangement links TRBV29-1 to TRBJ2-5; D ambiguous. The CDR3 totals 15 residues. Germline CDR1 reads SQVTM; CDR2 reads ANQGSEA. Trimming took off 1 base at V and 1 base at J, with 13 bases between the two ends.

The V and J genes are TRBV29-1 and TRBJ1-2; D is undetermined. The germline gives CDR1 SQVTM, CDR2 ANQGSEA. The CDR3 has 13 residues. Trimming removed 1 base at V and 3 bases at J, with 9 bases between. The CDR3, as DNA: TGCAGCGTTGAAGCGCGAGAGTACTATGGCTACACCTTC. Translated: CSVEAREYYGYTF.

The CDR3 DNA reads TGTGCCACCCTGTCCCCGGACAGGGTTGGAAACACCATATATTTT. This gives the protein CATLSPDRVGNTIYF. The chain carries TRBV7-9 and TRBJ1-3; 8 bases agree with TRBD1. V shed 10 bases, J shed 3 bases, and the junction held 11 bases outside the gene matches. The CDR3 spans 15 residues. Germline assignment: CDR1 SEHNR and CDR2 FQNEAQ (reference sequence).

The CDR3 loop is CASSPIGGTSGVGEQFF. CDR3 nucleotides: TGTGCCAGCAGCCCAATTGGTGGGACTAGCGGTGTGGGTGAGCAGTTCTTC. The V and J genes are TRBV11-2 and TRBJ2-1, with 11 nucleotides matching TRBD2. Germline loops: CDR1 SGHAT, CDR2 FQNNGV. With 5 bases clipped from V and 9 bases from J, the junction kept 15 bases outside the gene matches. CDR3 length: 17 amino acids.

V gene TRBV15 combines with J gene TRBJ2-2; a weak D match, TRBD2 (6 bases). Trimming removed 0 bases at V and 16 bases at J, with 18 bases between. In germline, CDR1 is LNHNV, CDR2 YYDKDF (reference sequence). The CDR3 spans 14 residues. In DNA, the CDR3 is TGTGCCACCAGCAGAGATAATAGCGGAAGCCCTCCGTTTTTT. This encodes CATSRDNSGSPPFF.

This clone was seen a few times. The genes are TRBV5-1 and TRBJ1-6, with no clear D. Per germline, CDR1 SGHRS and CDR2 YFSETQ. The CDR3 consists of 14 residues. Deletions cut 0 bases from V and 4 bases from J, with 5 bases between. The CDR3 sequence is CASSLGQYNSPLHF. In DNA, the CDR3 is TGCGCCAGCAGCTTGGGGCAGTATAATTCACCCCTCCACTTT.

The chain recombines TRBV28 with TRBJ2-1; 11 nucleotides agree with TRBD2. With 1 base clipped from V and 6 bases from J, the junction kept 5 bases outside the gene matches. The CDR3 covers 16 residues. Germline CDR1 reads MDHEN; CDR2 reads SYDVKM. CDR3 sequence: CASSLLAGGFRNEQFF. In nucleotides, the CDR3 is TGTGCCAGCAGTTTATTAGCGGGAGGGTTTCGCAATGAGCAGTTCTTC.

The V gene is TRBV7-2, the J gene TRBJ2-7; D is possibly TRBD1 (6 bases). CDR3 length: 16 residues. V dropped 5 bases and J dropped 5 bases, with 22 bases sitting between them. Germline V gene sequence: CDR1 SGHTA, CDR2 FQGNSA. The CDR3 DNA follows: TGTGCCAGCAGCCGTGGTGTGGGGGCGGCGACGAACGAGCAGTACTTC. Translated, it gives CASSRGVGAATNEQYF.

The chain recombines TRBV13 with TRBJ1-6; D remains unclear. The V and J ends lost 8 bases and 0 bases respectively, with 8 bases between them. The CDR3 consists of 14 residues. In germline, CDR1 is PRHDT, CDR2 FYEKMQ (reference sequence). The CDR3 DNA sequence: TGTGCCAGCCGGGGAAGCTCCTATAATTCACCCCTCCACTTT. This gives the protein CASRGSSYNSPLHF.

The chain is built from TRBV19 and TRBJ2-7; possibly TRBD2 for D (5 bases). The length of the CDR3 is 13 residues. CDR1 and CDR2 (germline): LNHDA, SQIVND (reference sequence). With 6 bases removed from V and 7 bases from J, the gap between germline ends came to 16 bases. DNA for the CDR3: TGTGCCAGTAGCGGGATCCGATGGTGGGAGCAGTACTTC. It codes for CASSGIRWWEQYF.

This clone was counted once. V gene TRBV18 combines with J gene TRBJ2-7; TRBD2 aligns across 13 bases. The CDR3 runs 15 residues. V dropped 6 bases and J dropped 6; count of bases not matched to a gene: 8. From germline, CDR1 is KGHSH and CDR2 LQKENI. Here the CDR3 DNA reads TGTGCCAGCTCTCTGGGACTAGCGGGATCCCGCGAGCAGTACTTC. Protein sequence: CASSLGLAGSREQYF.

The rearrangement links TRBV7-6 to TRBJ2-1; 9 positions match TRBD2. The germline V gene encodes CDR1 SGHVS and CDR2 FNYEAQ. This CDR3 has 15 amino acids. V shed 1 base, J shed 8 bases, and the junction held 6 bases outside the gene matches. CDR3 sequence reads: CASSLGSGSSHEQFF. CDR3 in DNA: TGTGCCAGCAGCTTAGGTAGCGGGAGTTCACATGAGCAGTTCTTC.

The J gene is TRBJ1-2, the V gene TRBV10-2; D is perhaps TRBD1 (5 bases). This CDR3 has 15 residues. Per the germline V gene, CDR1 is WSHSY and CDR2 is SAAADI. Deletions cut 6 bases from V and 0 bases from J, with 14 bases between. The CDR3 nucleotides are TGCGCCAGCAGAAACAGGATCAACACTAACTATGGCTACACCTTC. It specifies CASRNRINTNYGYTF.

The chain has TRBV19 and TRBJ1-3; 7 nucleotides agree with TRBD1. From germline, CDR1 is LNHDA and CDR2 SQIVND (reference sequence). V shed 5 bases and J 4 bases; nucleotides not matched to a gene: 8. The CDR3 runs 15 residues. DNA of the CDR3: TGTGCCAGTAGTCTCTCGGCAGGGGGGGGAAACACCATATATTTT. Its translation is CASSLSAGGGNTIYF.

Written as DNA, the CDR3 is TGCAGCGTCAGCGGGACAGGGGGGCCGGGGGGCTACACCTTC. Translation gives CSVSGTGGPGGYTF. The genes are TRBV29-1 and TRBJ1-2; 11 nucleotides agree with TRBD1. V shed 6 bases and J 8 bases; nucleotides not matched to a gene: 11. The CDR3 extends over 14 amino acids. Germline values: CDR1 SQVTM, CDR2 ANQGSEA.

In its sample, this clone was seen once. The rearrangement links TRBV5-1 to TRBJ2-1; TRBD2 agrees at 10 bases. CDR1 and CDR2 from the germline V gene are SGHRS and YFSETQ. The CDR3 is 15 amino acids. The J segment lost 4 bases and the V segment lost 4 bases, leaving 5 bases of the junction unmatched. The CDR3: CASSELAGPYNEQFF. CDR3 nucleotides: TGCGCCAGCAGCGAACTAGCGGGACCTTACAATGAGCAGTTCTTC.

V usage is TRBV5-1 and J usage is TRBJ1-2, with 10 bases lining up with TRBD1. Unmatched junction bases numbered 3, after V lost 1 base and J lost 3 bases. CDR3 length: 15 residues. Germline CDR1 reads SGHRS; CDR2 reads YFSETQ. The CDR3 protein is CASSLIGQGDYGYTF. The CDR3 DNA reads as TGCGCCAGCAGCTTGATAGGACAGGGGGACTATGGCTACACCTTC.

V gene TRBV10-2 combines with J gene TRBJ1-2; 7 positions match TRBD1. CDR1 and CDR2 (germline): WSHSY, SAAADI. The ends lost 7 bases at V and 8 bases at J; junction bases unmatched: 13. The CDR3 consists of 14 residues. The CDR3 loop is CASNPTQGFEGYTF. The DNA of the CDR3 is TGCGCCAGCAATCCCACACAGGGGTTTGAGGGCTACACCTTC.

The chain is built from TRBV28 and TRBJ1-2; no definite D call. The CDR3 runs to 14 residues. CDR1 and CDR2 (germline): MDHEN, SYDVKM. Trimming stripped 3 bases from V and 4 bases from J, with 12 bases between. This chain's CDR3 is CASSLGGGGYGYTF. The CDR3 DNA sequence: TGTGCCAGCAGTTTGGGTGGCGGTGGCTATGGCTACACCTTC.

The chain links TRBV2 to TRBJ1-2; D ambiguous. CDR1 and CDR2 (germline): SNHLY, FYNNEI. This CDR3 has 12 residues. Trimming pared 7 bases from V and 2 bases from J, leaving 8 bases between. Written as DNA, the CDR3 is TGTGCCAGCAACCCAGGAAACTATGGCTACACCTTC. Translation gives CASNPGNYGYTF.

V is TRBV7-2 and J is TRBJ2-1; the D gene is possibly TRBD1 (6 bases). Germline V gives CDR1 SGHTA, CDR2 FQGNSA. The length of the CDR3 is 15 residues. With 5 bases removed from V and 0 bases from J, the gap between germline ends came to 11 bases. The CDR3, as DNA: TGTGCCAGCAGCCGGACAGACAACTCCTACAATGAGCAGTTCTTC. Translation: CASSRTDNSYNEQFF.

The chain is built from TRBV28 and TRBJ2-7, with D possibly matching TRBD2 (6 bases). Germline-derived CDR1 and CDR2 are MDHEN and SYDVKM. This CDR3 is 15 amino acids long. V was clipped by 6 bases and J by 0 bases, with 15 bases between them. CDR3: CASRPGTLSSYEQYF. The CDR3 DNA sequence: TGTGCCAGCAGGCCCGGGACTTTGAGCTCCTACGAGCAGTACTTC.

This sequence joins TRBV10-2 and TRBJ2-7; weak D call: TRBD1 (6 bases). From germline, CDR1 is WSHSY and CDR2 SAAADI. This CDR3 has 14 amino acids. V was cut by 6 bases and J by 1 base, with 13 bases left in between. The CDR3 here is CASRAGTSSYEQYF. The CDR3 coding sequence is TGCGCCAGCAGAGCAGGGACATCTTCCTACGAGCAGTACTTC.

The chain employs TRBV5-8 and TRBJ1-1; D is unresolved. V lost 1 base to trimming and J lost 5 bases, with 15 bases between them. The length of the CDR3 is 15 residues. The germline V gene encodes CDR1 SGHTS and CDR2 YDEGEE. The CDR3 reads CASSLYRVSETEAFF. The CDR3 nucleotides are TGTGCCAGCAGCTTGTACCGGGTCTCGGAAACTGAAGCTTTCTTT.

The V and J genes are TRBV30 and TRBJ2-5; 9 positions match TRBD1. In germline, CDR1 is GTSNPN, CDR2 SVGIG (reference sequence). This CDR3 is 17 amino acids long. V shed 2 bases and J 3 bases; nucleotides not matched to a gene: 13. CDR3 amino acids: CAWSLRTGEAKEETQYF. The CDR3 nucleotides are TGTGCCTGGAGTCTCCGGACAGGGGAGGCAAAAGAAGAGACCCAGTACTTC.

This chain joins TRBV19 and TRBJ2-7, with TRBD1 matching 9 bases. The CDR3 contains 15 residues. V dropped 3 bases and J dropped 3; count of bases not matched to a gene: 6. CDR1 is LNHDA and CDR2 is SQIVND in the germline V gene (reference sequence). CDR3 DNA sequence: TGTGCCAGTAGTATTGGCGGGACAGGGTACTACGAGCAGTACTTC. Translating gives CASSIGGTGYYEQYF.